The 27 T cell receptor beta chains below were found in one sample sequenced in a study of cytomegalovirus exposure and HLA in healthy donors. Researchers ran the PCR with 60 Vbeta and 13 Jbeta primers. The data were produced by immunoSEQ multiplex PCR, yet TCRdb's version contains in-frame clones alone and is incomplete. Counted here are about 160,000 clones, over 70% occurring once; the ten biggest clones make up roughly 3%. Sequenced sample: PBMCs. These receptors came from a woman in her forties or fifties in good health and CMV-seropositive.

The chain uses TRBV4-1 and TRBJ1-1; D is possibly TRBD1 (5 bases). The V gene's germline CDR1 is MGHRA and CDR2 YSYEKL. Trimming pared 0 bases from V and 4 bases from J, leaving 12 bases between. The CDR3 has 15 amino acids. The CDR3 DNA is TGCGCCAGCAGCCAAGAGGGAAGGGGAGGCACTGAAGCTTTCTTT. Encoded protein: CASSQEGRGGTEAFF.

Concerning this clone: No DNA is shown, since the ends of the CDR3 on it are uncertain; the CDR3 is the one TCRdb lists. The rearrangement joins TRBV7-2 to TRBJ1-5. The germline V gene has CDR1 SGHTA and CDR2 FQGNSA. The CDR3 is 16 residues long, ends included. CDR3 sequence: CASSLVVGPGSQPRHF.

V gene TRBV10-3 combines with J gene TRBJ2-1, with 10 bases matching TRBD2. This CDR3 region has 15 residues. CDR1 and CDR2 from the germline V gene are ENHRY and SYGVKD. V lost 2 bases and J lost 4; bases outside the gene matches: 2. The CDR3 sequence is CAISEGLAEYNEQFF. The CDR3 coding sequence is TGTGCCATCAGTGAGGGACTAGCGGAATACAATGAGCAGTTCTTC.

The rearrangement uses TRBV5-4 and TRBJ2-2, with 7 bases identical to TRBD2. Germline trimming cut 4 bases from V and 1 base from J; bases unmatched to any gene: 7. Germline V gene sequence: CDR1 SGHNT, CDR2 YYREEE (reference sequence). The CDR3 length is 16 residues. In DNA, the CDR3 is TGTGCCAGCAGCAGGATGCTAGCGGAGAACACCGGGGAGCTGTTTTTT. It translates to CASSRMLAENTGELFF.

The CDR3 protein is CATRQEIMNTEAFF. In nucleotides, the CDR3 is TGTGCCACCAGACAGGAAATTATGAACACTGAAGCTTTCTTT. V is TRBV10-3 and J is TRBJ1-1; tentatively, D is TRBD1 (6 bases). The CDR3 is 14 residues long. The V end lost 10 bases, the J end lost 0 bases, and 15 bases lay between the germline ends. Germline V gene data show CDR1 as ENHRY and CDR2 as SYGVKD.

This clone showed up just once. V gene TRBV5-1 combines with J gene TRBJ2-4, with TRBD2 matching 14 bases. Germline V gene data show CDR1 as SGHRS and CDR2 as YFSETQ. The CDR3 consists of 20 residues. V lost 0 bases to trimming and J lost 0 bases; unmatched junction nucleotides: 8. CDR3 sequence (DNA): TGCGCCAGCAGCTTGGCGGGACTAGCGGGAGAAAGGGGAGCCAAAAACATTCAGTACTTC. Amino acids: CASSLAGLAGERGAKNIQYF.

V gene TRBV6-1 combines with J gene TRBJ2-1, with D possibly matching TRBD1 (5 bases). Per germline, CDR1 MNHNS and CDR2 SASEGT. CDR3 size: 13 residues. Trimming took off 10 bases at V and 1 base at J, with 11 bases between the two ends. CDR3 protein: CAISGYSYNEQFF. The CDR3 region has the DNA TGTGCCATATCAGGGTATTCCTACAATGAGCAGTTCTTC.

The chain carries TRBV28 and TRBJ1-1; perhaps TRBD1 as D (6 bases). Trimming shortened V by 2 bases and J by 6 bases, and 16 bases separated the two germline ends. Germline assignment: CDR1 MDHEN and CDR2 SYDVKM. The CDR3 loop spans 15 amino acids. For the CDR3, the DNA is TGTGCCAGCAGTTTACCCCTACAGGGTCAGGCTGAAGCTTTCTTT. Amino acids: CASSLPLQGQAEAFF.

The rearrangement links TRBV25-1 to TRBJ1-1, with no clear D. CDR1 is MGHDK and CDR2 is SYGVNS in the germline V gene. CDR3 length: 11 amino acids. Trimming took off 5 bases at V and 5 bases at J, with 6 bases between the two ends. In DNA, the CDR3 is TGTGCCAGCAGTAGCCGGACTGAAGCTTTCTTT. As protein: CASSSRTEAFF.

CDR3 protein: CASSEAAGGSTDTQYF. As DNA, the CDR3 is TGTGCCAGCAGTGAAGCAGCGGGGGGGAGCACAGATACGCAGTATTTT. The chain has TRBV6-1 and TRBJ2-3, with 10 bases matching TRBD2. Looked up from germline, CDR1 is MNHNS and CDR2 is SASEGT. The CDR3 loop spans 16 amino acids. Unmatched junction bases numbered 0, after V lost 0 bases and J lost 0 bases.

The chain links TRBV11-3 to TRBJ2-1; 7 nucleotides match TRBD2. V lost 0 bases and J lost 10; bases outside the gene matches: 3. The germline gives CDR1 SGHNT, CDR2 YENEEA. The length of the CDR3 is 13 residues. CDR3 sequence (DNA): TGTGCCAGCAGCTTAGATCCCGGGAGGGAGCAGTTCTTC. It encodes CASSLDPGREQFF.

The chain couples TRBV5-4 to TRBJ2-1; TRBD2 matches 13 bases. This CDR3 comprises 17 residues. The V and J ends lost 4 bases and 8 bases, in that order; junction bases with no gene match: 12. CDR1 is SGHNT, CDR2 YYREEE, per germline (reference sequence). The CDR3 DNA sequence: TGTGCCAGCAGCACCGGACTAGCGGGAGACAACATCGATGAGCAGTTCTTC. This encodes CASSTGLAGDNIDEQFF.

This clone has only one observation. The rearrangement uses TRBV5-6 and TRBJ1-1, with a weak D call TRBD1 (5 bases). Trimming took 2 bases from V and 8 from J, leaving 19 bases between them. The germline CDR1 and CDR2 sequences are SGHDT and YYEEEE. The CDR3 extends over 15 amino acids. CDR3 protein: CASSFGPKTDFEAFF. CDR3 DNA: TGTGCCAGCAGCTTCGGACCAAAGACAGACTTCGAAGCTTTCTTT.

This sequence joins TRBV19 and TRBJ1-1; 11 bases agree with TRBD1. The V gene's germline CDR1 is LNHDA and CDR2 SQIVND (reference sequence). The CDR3 runs to 17 residues. The V gene end was trimmed by 1 base and the J gene end by 6 bases; junction bases not matched to a gene: 10. The CDR3 DNA reads as TGTGCCAGTAGTATAGGAGTCCGGGACAGGGGGAAACCTGAAGCTTTCTTT. Encoded protein: CASSIGVRDRGKPEAFF.

This clone was seen just once. The J gene is TRBJ2-2, the V gene TRBV2, with 12 bases matching TRBD1. With 8 bases clipped from V and 6 bases from J, the junction kept 4 bases outside the gene matches. Germline CDR1 reads SNHLY; CDR2 reads FYNNEI. The CDR3 is 14 residues long. The CDR3 DNA reads TGTGCCAGCGGGGGACAGGGGGCTGCCGGGGAGCTGTTTTTT. This encodes CASGGQGAAGELFF.

This chain uses TRBV11-3 with TRBJ2-7; D remains unclear. This CDR3 has 13 residues. V was clipped by 0 bases and J by 2 bases, with 5 bases between them. Germline values: CDR1 SGHNT, CDR2 YENEEA. The CDR3 here is CASSLDSPYEQYF. CDR3 sequence (DNA): TGTGCCAGCAGCTTAGACAGTCCCTACGAGCAGTACTTC. Full variable domain (missing parts from reference TRBV11-3 and TRBJ2-7): EAGVVQSPRYKIIEKKQPVAFWCNPISGHNTLYWYLQNLGQGPELLIRYENEEAVDDSQLPKDRFSAERLKGVDSTLKIQPAELGDSAVYLCASSLDSPYEQYFGPGTRLTVT.

The genes are TRBV27 and TRBJ2-7, with 8 bases fitting TRBD1. Germline loops: CDR1 MNHEY, CDR2 SMNVEV (reference sequence). The J segment lost 2 bases and the V segment lost 3 bases, leaving 9 bases of the junction unmatched. This CDR3 has 16 amino acids. This chain's CDR3 is CASSFQGQASTYEQYF. The CDR3 bases are TGTGCCAGCAGTTTTCAGGGACAGGCCTCGACCTACGAGCAGTACTTC.

The chain employs TRBV9 and TRBJ1-1; D unresolved. Germline assignment: CDR1 SGDLS and CDR2 YYNGEE. The CDR3 contains 13 residues. The germline V and J ends were trimmed by 4 bases and 1 base, with 8 bases remaining between them. CDR3: CASSLARNTEAFF. CDR3 nucleotides: TGTGCCAGCAGCTTAGCGAGGAACACTGAAGCTTTCTTT.

The V gene is TRBV19, the J gene TRBJ1-1, with unresolved D. V gave up 3 bases and J gave up 2 bases, with 10 bases separating them. Germline V gene lookup returns CDR1 LNHDA and CDR2 SQIVND (reference sequence). The CDR3 consists of 14 residues. The CDR3 spells CASSMRDSNTEAFF. DNA for the CDR3: TGTGCCAGTAGTATGAGGGATTCAAACACTGAAGCTTTCTTT.

This clone was seen a handful of times. The J gene is TRBJ1-1, the V gene TRBV11-2; D is unresolved. V lost 4 bases and J lost 5, with 17 bases in between. The CDR3 runs to 15 residues. The germline gives CDR1 SGHAT, CDR2 FQNNGV. CDR3 region: CASSSRGEGLTEAFF. The CDR3 nucleotides read TGTGCCAGCAGCTCCCGGGGAGAAGGCTTGACTGAAGCTTTCTTT.

The table lists this clone with a few counts. This CDR3 is CASSLDNYEQYF. CDR3 sequence (DNA): TGTGCCAGCAGCTTAGACAACTACGAGCAGTACTTC. The chain uses TRBV7-9 and TRBJ2-7; D is ambiguous. Germline values: CDR1 SEHNR, CDR2 FQNEAQ (reference sequence). V was cut by 1 base and J by 3 bases, with 4 bases left in between. The CDR3 length is 12 residues.

This chain connects TRBV10-3 to TRBJ1-4; TRBD1 matches 8 bases. V lost 6 bases and J lost 5; bases outside the gene matches: 5. The CDR3 has 14 residues. Germline V gene data show CDR1 as ENHRY and CDR2 as SYGVKD. The CDR3 DNA reads as TGTGCCATCAGGGAGACAGGGGAAAATGAAAAACTGTTTTTT. Its protein is CAIRETGENEKLFF.

As to this clone: Other DNA sequences in the sample encode the same CDR3. This chain uses TRBV28 with TRBJ1-2, with D tentatively TRBD1 (6 bases). Germline V CDR1 and CDR2: MDHEN, SYDVKM. The CDR3 runs to 13 residues. Deletions cut 2 bases from V and 2 bases from J, with 6 bases between. This CDR3 is CASSLQGNYGYTF. CDR3 nucleotides: TGTGCCAGCAGTTTACAGGGGAACTATGGCTACACCTTC.

This chain connects TRBV9 to TRBJ1-3; D call uncertain. The germline gives CDR1 SGDLS, CDR2 YYNGEE. Trimming took off 3 bases at V and 0 bases at J, with 10 bases between the two ends. This CDR3 has 15 amino acids. The CDR3 loop is CASSAEAYSGNTIYF. Here the CDR3 DNA reads TGTGCCAGCAGCGCCGAGGCTTACTCTGGAAACACCATATATTTT.

The rearrangement links TRBV29-1 to TRBJ2-3; D may be TRBD1 (6 bases). The V gene's germline CDR1 is SQVTM and CDR2 ANQGSEA. This CDR3 is built from 14 residues. V dropped 8 bases and J dropped 4 bases, with 19 bases sitting between them. In nucleotides, the CDR3 is TGCAGCTCCCAACAGGGATCAGGAGCAGATACGCAGTATTTT. The encoded protein is CSSQQGSGADTQYF.

This chain links TRBV7-2 with TRBJ2-3; 7 bases match TRBD2. The CDR3 contains 16 residues. V gave up 5 bases and J gave up 4 bases; unmatched junction bases: 12. The germline gives CDR1 SGHTA, CDR2 FQGNSA. CDR3 amino acids: CASSALGGSGSDTQYF. CDR3 bases: TGTGCCAGCAGCGCCCTGGGCGGTAGCGGGTCAGATACGCAGTATTTT.

The chain employs TRBV28 and TRBJ2-5; TRBD2 matches at 9 bases. TRBJ2-7 matches the DNA end more closely, so the J call is doubtful. The germline CDR1 and CDR2 sequences are MDHEN and SYDVKM. The CDR3 sequence is 14 residues long. The CDR3 region is CASTPAGGSYEQYF. In DNA, the CDR3 is TGTGCCAGCACCCCCGCGGGGGGGTCCTACGAGCAGTACTTC.